This TCR beta chain was identified in a study of blood T cell repertoires in COVID-19. Clones were read by immunoSEQ multiplex PCR, and TCRdb kept only the in-frame ones, dropping some. The sample lists approximately 180,000 clones, approximately 85% occurring once. V lost 0 bases and J lost 8; bases outside the gene matches: 14. CDR3 length: 16 residues. In germline, CDR1 is SQVTM, CDR2 ANQGSEA. The genes are TRBV29-1 and TRBJ1-2, with 8 positions matching TRBD1. The sequencing sample was made of peripheral blood. The receptor was isolated from a man in his fifties or sixties with acute or convalescent COVID-19. The chain's CDR3 is CSVEDSLNRGLGGYTF. The CDR3 nucleotides are TGCAGCGTTGAAGATTCATTGAACAGGGGGTTAGGAGGCTACACCTTC.